The 30 T cell receptor beta chains below come from one sample, sequenced in a study of control samples from healthy donors and cancer patients. The table came from immunoSEQ multiplex PCR; TCRdb's copy has only in-frame clones and leaves some out. The sample includes around 90,000 clones, around 86% of them seen just once. The sequenced sample consisted of blood. The origin of the receptors is a man younger than 40 in good health.

Concerning this clone itself: Within the sample, other DNA sequences also encode this same CDR3. This chain uses TRBV7-8 with TRBJ2-1; 8 bases are shared with TRBD2. The V gene end was trimmed by 5 bases and the J gene end by 7 bases; junction bases not matched to a gene: 13. Looked up from germline, CDR1 is SGHVS and CDR2 is FQNEAQ. The CDR3 contains 16 residues. As DNA, the CDR3 is TGTGCCAGCAGCGGTTGGGGGGCGGGGGGAGGTAATGAGCAGTTCTTC. It specifies CASSGWGAGGGNEQFF.

In this sample, this clone turned up once. This chain links TRBV6-5 with TRBJ1-2, with unresolved D. The CDR3 covers 15 residues. Germline V gene sequence: CDR1 MNHEY, CDR2 SVGAGI. The V and J ends lost 6 bases and 2 bases respectively, with 16 bases between them. This CDR3 is CASRVTSGSNYGYTF. CDR3 DNA sequence: TGTGCCAGCAGGGTGACAAGCGGCTCGAACTATGGCTACACCTTC.

The chain joins TRBV5-1 to TRBJ2-7; D may correspond to TRBD1 or TRBD2 (5 bases each). Germline V gene lookup returns CDR1 SGHRS and CDR2 YFSETQ. V lost 4 bases and J lost 0, with 14 bases in between. This CDR3 is built from 15 residues. In nucleotides, the CDR3 is TGCGCCAGCAGCACGGGACCAGGTTTCTCCTACGAGCAGTACTTC. As protein: CASSTGPGFSYEQYF.

The chain recombines TRBV28 with TRBJ2-7; D may be TRBD1 (8 bases). Germline V gives CDR1 MDHEN, CDR2 SYDVKM. The CDR3 runs 16 residues. The V end lost 5 bases, the J end lost 2 bases, and 19 bases lay between the germline ends. CDR3 nucleotides: TGTGCCAGCAGTCGAGACAGGGGAGGGAAAACCTACGAGCAGTACTTC. Translating gives CASSRDRGGKTYEQYF.

This clone was found once. V is TRBV30 and J is TRBJ2-5, with D perhaps matching TRBD2 (5 bases). CDR3 length: 14 residues. Germline loops: CDR1 GTSNPN, CDR2 SVGIG (reference sequence). Trimming stripped 5 bases from V and 0 bases from J, with 13 bases between. DNA for the CDR3: TGTGCCTGGGGGTTCGGAGGCCACCAAGAGACCCAGTACTTC. This sequence encodes CAWGFGGHQETQYF. Full variable domain (missing parts from reference TRBV30 and TRBJ2-5): SQTIHQWPATLVQPVGSPLSLECTVEGTSNPNLYWYRQAAGRGLQLLFYSVGIGQISSEVPQNLSASRPQDRQFILSSKKLLLSDSGFYLCAWGFGGHQETQYFGPGTRLLVL.

The chain recombines TRBV7-9 with TRBJ2-1, with D possibly TRBD1 on 6 matching bases. Trimming shortened V by 6 bases and J by 7 bases, and 10 bases separated the two germline ends. This CDR3 has 12 amino acids. The germline V gene encodes CDR1 SEHNR and CDR2 FQNEAQ (reference sequence). The CDR3 is CASRSTGNEQFF. The CDR3 bases are TGTGCCAGCAGATCGACAGGTAATGAGCAGTTCTTC.

The chain carries TRBV5-5 and TRBJ2-2; either TRBD1 or TRBD2 may supply D (5 bases each). V lost 3 bases to trimming and J lost 0 bases, with 12 bases between them. Germline V gene data show CDR1 as SGHKS and CDR2 as YYEKEE (reference sequence). CDR3 size: 16 residues. The CDR3 sequence: CASSSPGTANTGELFF. The DNA for the CDR3 is TGTGCCAGCAGCTCCCCCGGGACGGCGAACACCGGGGAGCTGTTTTTT.

The chain combines TRBV6-6 with TRBJ2-5; maybe TRBD2 (6 bases). Per germline, CDR1 MNHNY and CDR2 SVGAGI (reference sequence). This CDR3 comprises 15 residues. V lost 0 bases and J lost 4, with 12 bases in between. The CDR3 sequence is CASSYSQLAAETQYF. The CDR3 bases are TGTGCCAGCAGTTACTCACAGTTAGCGGCAGAGACCCAGTACTTC.

In its sample, this clone was seen once. The chain joins TRBV11-2 to TRBJ1-4; 7 nucleotides agree with TRBD1. Germline values: CDR1 SGHAT, CDR2 FQNNGV. The CDR3 sequence is 16 residues long. The junction had 6 bases not matched to a gene; V was cut back by 5 bases and J by 0 bases. The CDR3 reads CASSPRGQSTNEKLFF. The CDR3, as DNA: TGTGCCAGCAGCCCACGGGGACAGTCAACTAATGAAAAACTGTTTTTT.

The chain joins TRBV19 to TRBJ2-7; 9 bases agree with TRBD1. There are 17 residues in the CDR3. V was clipped by 6 bases and J by 3 bases; unmatched bases: 15. The germline V gene has CDR1 LNHDA and CDR2 SQIVND (reference sequence). The CDR3 DNA is TGTGCCAGTAGCGTACCGACTTTACAGGGGGCGGGCTACGAGCAGTACTTC. Its translation: CASSVPTLQGAGYEQYF.

This chain joins TRBV21-1 and TRBJ2-7. TRBV21-1 is deemed a pseudogene. The CDR3 is 15 amino acids. CDR3 DNA sequence: TGTGCCAGCAGCAAATGGGGACGGCGTCGGGTCGAGCAGTACGTC. Amino acids: CASSKWGRRRVEQYV.

This chain joins TRBV14 and TRBJ2-1; no clear D gene. V was cut by 2 bases and J by 3 bases, with 8 bases left in between. Germline V CDR1 and CDR2: SGHDN, FVKESK. CDR3 length: 14 residues. The CDR3 protein is CASSQSNFYNEQFF. CDR3 nucleotide sequence: TGTGCCAGCAGCCAATCCAATTTCTACAATGAGCAGTTCTTC.

The chain carries TRBV18 and TRBJ2-3; 8 positions agree with TRBD1. Germline V gene lookup returns CDR1 KGHSH and CDR2 LQKENI. The length of the CDR3 is 14 residues. After removal of 4 bases from V and 0 bases from J, the junction contained 0 bases not matched to a gene. The CDR3, as DNA: TGTGCCAGCTCACGGACAGGGAGCACAGATACGCAGTATTTT. This sequence encodes CASSRTGSTDTQYF.

The chain uses TRBV29-1 and TRBJ2-1; D perhaps matches TRBD1 (8 bases). The ends were cut back, 5 bases at V and 0 bases at J, with 26 bases in the middle. The CDR3 covers 19 residues. CDR1 is SQVTM, CDR2 ANQGSEA, per germline. The CDR3 DNA reads TGCAGCGTTCGGGGGGAGCAGGGGGCAAACGCAAGCTCCTACAATGAGCAGTTCTTC. This gives the protein CSVRGEQGANASSYNEQFF.

At least ten counts were recorded for this clone. The rearrangement uses TRBV7-9 and TRBJ2-7; a weak D match, TRBD1 (6 bases). The germline V and J ends were trimmed by 6 bases and 2 bases, with 17 bases remaining between them. The CDR3 is made up of 15 amino acids. Germline V gives CDR1 SEHNR, CDR2 FQNEAQ (reference sequence). The CDR3 sequence: CASSSRDKNTYEQYF. The CDR3 DNA reads as TGTGCCAGCAGTTCCCGGGACAAAAATACCTACGAGCAGTACTTC.

The gene calls are TRBV7-9 and TRBJ2-7, with D maybe TRBD2 (6 bases). V was cut by 4 bases and J by 6 bases, with 13 bases left in between. This CDR3 contains 13 residues. Germline CDR1 reads SEHNR; CDR2 reads FQNEAQ (reference sequence). CDR3 DNA: TGTGCCAGCAGCTACCTCTCGGGGGTCGAGCAGTACGTC. Translated, it gives CASSYLSGVEQYV.

The chain carries TRBV7-2 and TRBJ1-1; D gene uncertain. The CDR3 totals 14 residues. The germline V gene has CDR1 SGHTA and CDR2 FQGNSA. V lost 5 bases and J lost 0, with 10 bases in between. CDR3 sequence reads: CASSPGLMNTEAFF. The DNA of the CDR3 is TGTGCCAGCAGCCCTGGATTGATGAACACTGAAGCTTTCTTT.

The genes are TRBV27 and TRBJ1-1; no reliable D call. The germline V gene has CDR1 MNHEY and CDR2 SMNVEV (reference sequence). This CDR3 comprises 13 residues. The ends were cut back, 6 bases at V and 0 bases at J, with 8 bases in the middle. In DNA form, the CDR3 reads TGTGCCAGCAGGACGGAGATGAACACTGAAGCTTTCTTT. Protein product: CASRTEMNTEAFF.

This chain links TRBV30 with TRBJ1-1; D possibly corresponds to TRBD1 (5 bases). V gave up 0 bases and J gave up 4 bases, with 9 bases separating them. Per the germline V gene, CDR1 is GTSNPN and CDR2 is SVGIG (reference sequence). The CDR3 contains 13 residues. CDR3 DNA: TGTGCCTGGAGTGTGGGGGGAGCCACTGAAGCTTTCTTT. This translates into CAWSVGGATEAFF.

The chain couples TRBV24-1 to TRBJ1-2, with TRBD1 as a possible D gene (6 bases). Trimming took 3 bases from V and 4 from J, leaving 11 bases between them. The CDR3 contains 14 residues. The germline V gene encodes CDR1 KGHDR and CDR2 SFDVKD. The CDR3 loop reads CATSDPGTSYGYTF. In nucleotides, the CDR3 is TGTGCCACCAGTGATCCCGGGACAAGCTATGGCTACACCTTC.

The rearrangement uses TRBV5-4 and TRBJ2-7, with TRBD2 as a possible D gene (6 bases). The CDR3 runs 13 residues. V gave up 4 bases and J gave up 0 bases, with 8 bases separating them. Germline CDR1 reads SGHNT; CDR2 reads YYREEE (reference sequence). Here the CDR3 DNA reads TGTGCCAGCAGCCCCGGGAGCTCCTACGAGCAGTACGTC. Its translation is CASSPGSSYEQYV.

This chain links TRBV7-9 with TRBJ1-3; TRBD1 might be the D (6 bases). The germline gives CDR1 SEHNR, CDR2 FQNEAQ (reference sequence). V was cut by 5 bases and J by 4 bases, with 15 bases left in between. The CDR3 sequence is 15 residues long. The CDR3 DNA is TGTGCCAGCAGCCCTACAGGGTTTGGAGGAAACACCATATATTTT. Translation: CASSPTGFGGNTIYF.

The V gene is TRBV29-1, the J gene TRBJ2-3, with unresolved D. The length of the CDR3 is 13 residues. The V and J ends lost 3 bases and 2 bases respectively, with 9 bases between them. Germline V gene lookup returns CDR1 SQVTM and CDR2 ANQGSEA. For the CDR3, the DNA is TGCAGCGTTGACGGCCGGTACACAGATACGCAGTATTTT. Its translation: CSVDGRYTDTQYF.

The rearrangement joins TRBV28 to TRBJ1-1; D call uncertain. Germline values: CDR1 MDHEN, CDR2 SYDVKM. The CDR3 contains 14 residues. Trimming removed 6 bases at V and 2 bases at J, with 13 bases between. CDR3 in amino acids: CASSPPLTNTEAFF. In nucleotides, the CDR3 is TGTGCCAGCAGCCCGCCCCTGACTAACACTGAAGCTTTCTTT.

V and J are TRBV10-2 and TRBJ2-7, with TRBD2 identical over 13 bases. Trimming took 2 bases from V and 3 from J; bases not matched to a gene: 1. This CDR3 comprises 15 residues. Germline V gene lookup returns CDR1 WSHSY and CDR2 SAAADI. The CDR3 bases are TGCGCCAGCAGTGAGGGACTAGCGGGGGTCTACGAGCAGTACGTC. Its translation: CASSEGLAGVYEQYV.

This clone was detected only once. The V call is TRBV7-3, the J call TRBJ2-3; D is ambiguous. Germline V gene lookup returns CDR1 SGHTA and CDR2 FQGTGA. V lost 6 bases and J lost 5, with 12 bases in between. The CDR3 has 13 amino acids. CDR3 region: CASSDQVGDTQYF. CDR3 in DNA: TGTGCCAGCAGTGATCAAGTGGGAGATACGCAGTATTTT.

V gene TRBV2 combines with J gene TRBJ1-5; D is possibly TRBD1 (6 bases). This CDR3 region has 15 residues. Per the germline V gene, CDR1 is SNHLY and CDR2 is FYNNEI. V lost 1 base and J lost 1, with 8 bases in between. The CDR3, as DNA: TGTGCCAGCAGTGAAGTGGGACAAAGCAATCAGCCCCAGCATTTT. Translated, it gives CASSEVGQSNQPQHF.

This clone is a singleton in its sample. The J gene is TRBJ2-2, the V gene TRBV12-5, with D perhaps given as TRBD1 or TRBD2 (5 bases each). Germline values: CDR1 LGHNT, CDR2 FRNRAP. CDR3 length equals 17 residues. The germline V and J ends were trimmed by 4 bases and 6 bases, with 21 bases remaining between them. The CDR3 here is CASGSLRPEGPPGELFF. In DNA, the CDR3 is TGTGCTAGTGGTTCCCTCAGACCTGAGGGACCACCCGGGGAGCTGTTTTTT.

The chain carries TRBV27 and TRBJ2-5; D assignment may be TRBD1 or TRBD2 (5 bases each). The V gene lost 1 base and the J gene lost 2 bases, with 14 bases spanning the gap. The length of the CDR3 is 16 residues. Germline assignment: CDR1 MNHEY and CDR2 SMNVEV (reference sequence). DNA of the CDR3: TGTGCCAGCAGTTTATGGGGACCAATGGGTCAAGAGACCCAGTACTTC. It is translated as CASSLWGPMGQETQYF.

The chain recombines TRBV7-8 with TRBJ2-2; perhaps D is TRBD1 or TRBD2 (5 bases each). In germline, CDR1 is SGHVS, CDR2 FQNEAQ. The ends were cut back, 3 bases at V and 4 bases at J, with 15 bases in the middle. The CDR3 is 16 amino acids. The CDR3 spells CASSFTSSGRTGELFF. In nucleotides, the CDR3 is TGTGCCAGCAGCTTCACCTCGTCGGGGCGCACCGGGGAGCTGTTTTTT.